This TCR beta chain derives from a study of regulatory T cells in long-lasting Graves disease. General study findings and limits: Persistent cases favored TRBV28, TRBJ1-2 and TRBJ2-5.

Building the TCR beta libraries relied on iRepertoire HTBI primers, and CDR3 regions underwent Arm-PCR. MiXCR was run by TCRdb on the multiplex PCR reads, yielding one entry per CDR3 protein. The sample has a few hundred thousand distinct CDR3 sequences, approximately 23% seen once. This clonotype was counted only a few times. What it binds is unknown. J gave up 9 bases and V 4 bases, and 11 bases lay outside the gene matches. CDR3 length: 16 amino acids. Germline CDR1 GTSNPN, CDR2 SVGIG (reference sequence). As to time point: persistent/refractory GD, antithyroid drugs over 5 years with positive TRAb. PBMC RNA was the source of the TCR library.

The TCR comes from a female donor with Graves disease. This chain joins TRBV30 and TRBJ1-6, with 11 bases lining up with TRBD1. Sequences were derived from peripheral blood mononuclear cells (PBMCs), sampled when the disease was refractory, from a patient treated with antithyroid drugs. In nucleotides, the CDR3 is TGTGCCTGGACGAGGACAGGGGGCGCGTATCTTTCACCCCTCCACTTT. Amino acid sequence: CAWTRTGGAYLSPLHF.